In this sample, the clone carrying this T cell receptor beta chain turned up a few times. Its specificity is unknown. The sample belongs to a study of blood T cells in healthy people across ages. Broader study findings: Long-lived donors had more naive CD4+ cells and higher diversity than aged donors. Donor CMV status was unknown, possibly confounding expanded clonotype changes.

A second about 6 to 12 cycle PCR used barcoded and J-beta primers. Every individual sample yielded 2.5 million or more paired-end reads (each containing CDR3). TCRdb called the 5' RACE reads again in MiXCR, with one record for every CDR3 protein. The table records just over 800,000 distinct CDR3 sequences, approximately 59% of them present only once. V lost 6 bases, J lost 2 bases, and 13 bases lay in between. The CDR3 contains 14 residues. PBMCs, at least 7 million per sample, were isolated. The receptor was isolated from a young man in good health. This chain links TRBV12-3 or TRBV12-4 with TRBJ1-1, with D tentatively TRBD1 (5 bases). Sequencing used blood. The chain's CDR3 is CASSHRGVNTEAFF. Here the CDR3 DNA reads TGTGCCAGCAGCCACAGAGGGGTTAACACTGAAGCTTTCTTT.